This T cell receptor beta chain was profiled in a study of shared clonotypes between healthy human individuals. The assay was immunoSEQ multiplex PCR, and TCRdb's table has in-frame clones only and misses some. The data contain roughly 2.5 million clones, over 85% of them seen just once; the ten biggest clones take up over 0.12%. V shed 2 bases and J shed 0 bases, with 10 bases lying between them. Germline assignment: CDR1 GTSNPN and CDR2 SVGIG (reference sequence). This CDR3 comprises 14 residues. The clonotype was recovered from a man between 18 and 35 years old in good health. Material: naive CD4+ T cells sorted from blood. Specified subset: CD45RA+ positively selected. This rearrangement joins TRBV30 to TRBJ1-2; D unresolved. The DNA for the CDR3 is TGTGCCTGGAGTCCCCAGACGTCTAACTATGGCTACACCTTC. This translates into CAWSPQTSNYGYTF. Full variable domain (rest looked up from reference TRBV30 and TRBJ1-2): SQTIHQWPATLVQPVGSPLSLECTVEGTSNPNLYWYRQAAGRGLQLLFYSVGIGQISSEVPQNLSASRPQDRQFILSSKKLLLSDSGFYLCAWSPQTSNYGYTFGSGTRLTVV.